The 4 T cell receptor beta chains below all came from one sample that was sequenced in a study of blood T cell repertoires in COVID-19. Assay used: immunoSEQ multiplex PCR; TCRdb lists only in-frame clones, some missing. This repertoire shows 65,000 or so clones, roughly 80% found once; its top ten account for 25%. The sequenced sample was peripheral blood. The receptors come from a human donor in a cohort sampled during active COVID-19.

V is TRBV30 and J is TRBJ1-1, with a possible D match to TRBD1 (6 bases). Germline loops: CDR1 GTSNPN, CDR2 SVGIG (reference sequence). The CDR3 consists of 16 residues. Trimming stripped 3 bases from V and 3 bases from J, with 20 bases between. As DNA, the CDR3 is TGTGCCTGGAGCCGGGGGGGGGCCCCAAGGGACACTGAAGCTTTCTTT. The encoded protein is CAWSRGGAPRDTEAFF.

CDR3 in amino acids: CAISEPSRSSGNTIYF. CDR3 DNA: TGTGCCATCAGTGAGCCCTCAAGGAGCTCTGGAAACACCATATATTTT. This chain links TRBV10-3 with TRBJ1-3; D not certain. V was clipped by 2 bases and J by 0 bases, with 11 bases between them. Germline loops: CDR1 ENHRY, CDR2 SYGVKD. The CDR3 runs to 16 residues.

This chain uses TRBV16 with TRBJ1-1; no reliable D call. The V gene's germline CDR1 is KGHSY and CDR2 FQNENV. Trimming pared 8 bases from V and 3 bases from J, leaving 10 bases between. CDR3 length equals 12 residues. CDR3 coding DNA: TGTGCCAGCGGTCAAGGAGACACTGAAGCTTTCTTT. It specifies CASGQGDTEAFF.

This chain joins TRBV28 and TRBJ1-5; tentative D call: TRBD1 (5 bases). Germline CDR1 MDHEN, CDR2 SYDVKM. There are 15 residues in the CDR3. V lost 6 bases and J 4 bases, leaving 16 bases between the germline ends. The CDR3 here is CASSPPGARNQPQHF. CDR3 nucleotides: TGTGCCAGCAGCCCCCCTGGGGCGCGAAATCAGCCCCAGCATTTT.